This TCR beta chain originates from a study of CD8 T cells in ankylosing spondylitis. The V gene's germline CDR1 is SGHTA and CDR2 FQGNSA. The CDR3 runs 15 residues. Trimming pared 5 bases from V and 2 bases from J, leaving 13 bases between. Study findings and constraints: Both synovial fluid and blood in reactive arthritis had previously been reported to carry some motif variants. Matched synovial fluid from ankylosing spondylitis patients was reported to be enriched for disease-linked clones.

Using quantitative 5'-RACE with molecular barcodes, the authors made TCR beta libraries. TCRdb processed the 5' RACE reads anew with MiXCR; each CDR3 protein has one entry. The sample comprises about 160,000 distinct CDR3 sequences, around 17% of which are singletons, and around 7.6% rests with the top ten. As to this clonotype: Its antigen remains unknown.

Sequencing was done on a sample of blood, either unsorted or a sorted T cell fraction (not recorded which). The clonotype was recovered from a male donor with ankylosing spondylitis or in good health (not recorded which). The genes are TRBV7-2 and TRBJ1-5; D not certain. The chain's CDR3 is CASSVRLSGNQPQHF. CDR3 bases: TGTGCCAGCAGCGTCCGACTTTCTGGCAATCAGCCCCAGCATTTT.